The 15 T cell receptor beta chains presented below share a single source sample, sequenced in a study of shared clonotypes between healthy human individuals. Only in-frame clones appear in the TCRdb table, and some are missing; sequencing was by immunoSEQ multiplex PCR. The sample has millions of clones; around 94% are singletons. The sequenced sample was naive CD4+ T cells sorted from blood. The subset is: CD45RA+ positively selected. These receptors originate from a man aged 18 to 30 in good health.

Note on this clone: This same CDR3 is encoded by further DNA sequences in the sample. This chain uses TRBV10-3 with TRBJ2-7; TRBD1 might be the D (6 bases). The CDR3 has 12 amino acids. Germline V gene data show CDR1 as ENHRY and CDR2 as SYGVKD. The ends were cut back, 6 bases at V and 3 bases at J, with 9 bases in the middle. In nucleotides, the CDR3 is TGTGCCATCAGCGAAGGGGGCTACGAGCAGTACTTC. Its protein product is CAISEGGYEQYF.

The chain joins TRBV4-1 to TRBJ2-7; D possibly corresponds to TRBD2 (6 bases). The CDR3 extends over 15 amino acids. Trimming removed 4 bases at V and 4 bases at J, with 17 bases between. In germline, CDR1 is MGHRA, CDR2 YSYEKL. CDR3 DNA: TGCGCCAGCAGCCCGTGGGAGCAGGGAGGTTACGAGCAGTACTTC. Protein: CASSPWEQGGYEQYF.

To note about this clone: This sample includes further DNA sequences coding for the same CDR3. V gene TRBV5-4 combines with J gene TRBJ1-6; a possible D gene is TRBD1 (5 bases). CDR3 length: 17 residues. Germline CDR1 is SGHNT and CDR2 is YYREEE (reference sequence). The germline V and J ends were trimmed by 4 bases and 0 bases, with 14 bases remaining between them. CDR3 DNA: TGTGCCAGCAGCCTTGGGGGGATAAGCTCCTATAATTCACCCCTCCACTTT. Its translation is CASSLGGISSYNSPLHF. Variable domain in full (rest from reference TRBV5-4 and TRBJ1-6): ETGVTQSPTHLIKTRGQQVTLRCSSQSGHNTVSWYQQALGQGPQFIFQYYREEENGRGNFPPRFSGLQFPNYSSELNVNALELDDSALYLCASSLGGISSYNSPLHFGNGTRLTVT.

In its sample, this clone was seen once. V gene TRBV19 combines with J gene TRBJ2-3; 9 nucleotides align to TRBD2. Germline lookup yields CDR1 LNHDA and CDR2 SQIVND (reference sequence). The CDR3 runs 15 residues. Unmatched junction bases numbered 7, after V lost 5 bases and J lost 4 bases. CDR3 in amino acids: CASSLGTSRSDTQYF. The CDR3 DNA follows: TGTGCCAGTAGTCTGGGGACTAGCAGATCAGATACGCAGTATTTT.

Worth noting for this clone: This CDR3 is also generated by other DNA sequences in the sample. The V gene is TRBV10-3, the J gene TRBJ2-5, with a possible D match to TRBD1 (6 bases). Germline assignment: CDR1 ENHRY and CDR2 SYGVKD. V was pared by 4 bases and J by 2 bases, with 8 bases between. CDR3 length equals 13 residues. CDR3 loop: CAISGQGQETQYF. CDR3 DNA sequence: TGTGCCATCAGTGGGCAGGGGCAAGAGACCCAGTACTTC.

The chain links TRBV11-2 to TRBJ2-1, with 10 positions matching TRBD2. Germline lookup yields CDR1 SGHAT and CDR2 FQNNGV. The CDR3 length is 16 residues. V shed 1 base, J shed 8 bases, and the junction held 8 bases outside the gene matches. The CDR3 here is CASSLVVLAGTDEQFF. The CDR3 coding sequence is TGTGCCAGCAGCTTAGTCGTACTAGCGGGAACGGATGAGCAGTTCTTC.

This clone appeared a single time. The rearrangement links TRBV28 to TRBJ1-2, with 8 bases aligning to TRBD1. The germline gives CDR1 MDHEN, CDR2 SYDVKM. The length of the CDR3 is 15 residues. Trimming took 5 bases from V and 4 from J; bases not matched to a gene: 9. CDR3 amino acids: CASSLAPQGAYGYTF. Written as DNA, the CDR3 is TGTGCCAGCAGTCTAGCCCCTCAGGGGGCCTATGGCTACACCTTC.

The V and J genes are TRBV11-2 and TRBJ2-2; 9 bases are a match to TRBD2. CDR1 is SGHAT and CDR2 is FQNNGV in the germline V gene. V dropped 3 bases and J dropped 5; count of bases not matched to a gene: 13. The CDR3 spans 18 residues. CDR3 protein: CASSLGWGTSQGTGELFF. The DNA of the CDR3 is TGTGCCAGCAGCTTGGGCTGGGGGACTAGCCAGGGGACCGGGGAGCTGTTTTTT.

The chain combines TRBV5-6 with TRBJ1-5, with 7 bases fitting TRBD1. The V and J ends lost 4 bases and 3 bases, in that order; junction bases with no gene match: 7. CDR3 length: 15 amino acids. Per the germline V gene, CDR1 is SGHDT and CDR2 is YYEEEE. CDR3 protein: CASSQYDRDNQPQHF. CDR3 coding DNA: TGTGCCAGCAGCCAATATGACAGGGACAATCAGCCCCAGCATTTT. Combining the CDR3 with reference TRBV5-6 and TRBJ1-5 gives the whole variable domain DAGVTQSPTHLIKTRGQQVTLRCSPKSGHDTVSWYQQALGQGPQFIFQYYEEEERQRGNFPDRFSGHQFPNYSSELNVNALLLGDSALYLCASSQYDRDNQPQHFGDGTRLSIL.

V is TRBV11-2 and J is TRBJ1-1; D is possibly TRBD1 (5 bases). The CDR3 is made up of 15 amino acids. Germline V gene data show CDR1 as SGHAT and CDR2 as FQNNGV. The V end was cut by 5 bases, the J end by 3 bases, with 16 bases between. CDR3 region: CASSPERGMYTEAFF. The DNA of the CDR3 is TGTGCCAGCAGCCCGGAGAGGGGAATGTACACTGAAGCTTTCTTT.

V is TRBV5-4 and J is TRBJ1-2; D not certain. V gave up 4 bases and J gave up 8 bases, with 21 bases separating them. CDR1 is SGHNT and CDR2 is YYREEE in the germline V gene (reference sequence). The CDR3 is 15 amino acids. DNA of the CDR3: TGTGCCAGCAGCCCTGATGCGCCCGGAGGGAAGGGCTACACCTTC. As protein: CASSPDAPGGKGYTF.

The chain combines TRBV7-3 with TRBJ2-5; D is unclear. The CDR3 is made up of 15 amino acids. Looked up from germline, CDR1 is SGHTA and CDR2 is FQGTGA. The CDR3 loop reads CAASPLLTFQETQYF. The CDR3 region has the DNA TGTGCAGCTTCGCCCCTACTAACTTTCCAAGAGACCCAGTACTTC.

The chain joins TRBV6-5 to TRBJ1-1, with D uncertain. Between the trimmed V and J ends, which lost 2 bases and 0 bases, there was a span of 4 bases. The CDR3 is 13 residues long. Per germline, CDR1 MNHEY and CDR2 SVGAGI. In DNA form, the CDR3 reads TGTGCCAGCAGTTACGTAGTGAACACTGAAGCTTTCTTT. Translation gives CASSYVVNTEAFF.

The chain combines TRBV6-1 with TRBJ2-7; possibly TRBD1 or TRBD2 for D (5 bases each). Germline CDR1 is MNHNS and CDR2 is SASEGT. This CDR3 contains 15 residues. With 7 bases removed from V and 3 bases from J, the gap between germline ends came to 19 bases. CDR3 DNA sequence: TGTGCCAGCAAGAGGGTGGACAATCCGGACTACGAGCAGTACTTC. Its protein product is CASKRVDNPDYEQYF.

The rearrangement links TRBV5-4 to TRBJ2-4; 9 bases match TRBD1. The ends lost 2 bases at V and 3 bases at J; junction bases unmatched: 6. In germline, CDR1 is SGHNT, CDR2 YYREEE (reference sequence). The CDR3 covers 16 residues. The CDR3 loop is CASSLGTGHGKNIQYF. CDR3 sequence (DNA): TGTGCCAGCAGCTTAGGGACAGGGCATGGCAAAAACATTCAGTACTTC.